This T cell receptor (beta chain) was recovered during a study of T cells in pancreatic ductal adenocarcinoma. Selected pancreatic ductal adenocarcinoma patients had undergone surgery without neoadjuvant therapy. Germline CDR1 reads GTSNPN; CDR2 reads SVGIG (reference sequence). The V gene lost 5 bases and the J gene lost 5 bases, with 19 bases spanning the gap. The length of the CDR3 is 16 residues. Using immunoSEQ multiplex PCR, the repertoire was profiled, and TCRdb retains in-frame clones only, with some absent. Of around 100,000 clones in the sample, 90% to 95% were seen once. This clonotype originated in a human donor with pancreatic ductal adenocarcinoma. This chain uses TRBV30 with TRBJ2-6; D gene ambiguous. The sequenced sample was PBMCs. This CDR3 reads CAWVFPRSLRANVLTF. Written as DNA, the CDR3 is TGTGCCTGGGTGTTCCCCCGGAGTCTGAGGGCCAACGTCCTGACTTTC.